These 8 T cell receptor beta chains came from one sample sequenced in a study of CD8 T cells in ankylosing spondylitis. TCRdb re-analysed the 5' RACE reads in MiXCR, keeping a single row per CDR3 protein. Of around 31,000 distinct CDR3 sequences in the sample, around 30% are singletons; the top ten hold over 40%. The sample comprised synovial fluid, either unsorted or a sorted T cell fraction (not recorded which). Source of these receptors: a male donor with ankylosing spondylitis.

This clonotype has more than one count but fewer than ten. The J gene is TRBJ2-2, the V gene TRBV6-5, with a weak D call TRBD1 (6 bases). Germline assignment: CDR1 MNHEY and CDR2 SVGAGI. V shed 0 bases and J shed 6 bases, with 14 bases lying between them. The CDR3 is 16 residues long. CDR3 amino acids: CASSYSMAGVAGELFF. The CDR3 DNA is TGTGCCAGCAGTTACTCGATGGCAGGGGTCGCCGGGGAGCTGTTTTTT.

The chain uses TRBV27 and TRBJ1-1, with D unresolved. The CDR3 sequence is 14 residues long. Per the germline V gene, CDR1 is MNHEY and CDR2 is SMNVEV (reference sequence). Trimming took 4 bases from V and 4 from J, leaving 13 bases between them. In DNA, the CDR3 is TGTGCCAGCAGTTCCACGTTCGGTAGCACTGAAGCTTTCTTT. Protein product: CASSSTFGSTEAFF.

This clonotype was counted only a few times. J is TRBJ2-1 and V is TRBV7-6; 7 bases are a match to TRBD2. V was clipped by 6 bases and J by 0 bases; unmatched bases: 5. The CDR3 spans 15 residues. Germline CDR1 SGHVS, CDR2 FNYEAQ. CDR3 coding DNA: TGTGCCAGCAGTATGGCGGGGGACTCCTACAATGAGCAGTTCTTC. It translates to CASSMAGDSYNEQFF.

The rearrangement uses TRBV3-1 and TRBJ1-1; TRBD1 is a possible D gene (5 bases). The CDR3 has 14 residues. Between the trimmed V and J ends, which lost 6 bases and 5 bases, there was a span of 16 bases. Germline V gene sequence: CDR1 LGHDT, CDR2 YNNKEL (reference sequence). CDR3 residues: CASSTGGTSTEAFF. DNA of the CDR3: TGTGCCAGCAGTACAGGAGGGACCTCGACTGAAGCTTTCTTT.

Remarks on this clonotype: The junction departs from germline at one end; a sequencing error may be responsible. The rearrangement joins TRBV24-1 to TRBJ2-1; D is undetermined. Germline assignment: CDR1 KGHDR and CDR2 SFDVKD. This CDR3 is built from 15 residues. CDR3 loop: CATSNLGMSYNEQFF. The CDR3 nucleotides read TGTGCCACCAGTAATTTGGGGATGTCCTACAATGAGCAGTTCTTC.

This clonotype was counted a few times. V and J are TRBV9 and TRBJ2-7, with TRBD1 matching 7 bases. Germline V gives CDR1 SGDLS, CDR2 YYNGEE. This CDR3 region has 16 residues. The V and J ends lost 4 bases and 3 bases, in that order; junction bases with no gene match: 13. CDR3 residues: CASSSPTGVGIYEQYF. DNA for the CDR3: TGTGCCAGCAGCTCGCCTACAGGGGTGGGGATCTACGAGCAGTACTTC.

At least ten counts were recorded for this clonotype. The chain recombines TRBV4-2 with TRBJ1-1; perhaps TRBD1 as D (5 bases). CDR3 length: 18 residues. The V end lost 0 bases, the J end lost 4 bases, and 21 bases lay between the germline ends. Germline CDR1 LGHNA, CDR2 YNFKEQ. CDR3 sequence reads: CASSQDDGRGYRGTEAFF. CDR3 DNA: TGTGCCAGCAGCCAAGACGACGGGCGAGGGTATAGGGGCACTGAAGCTTTCTTT.

The V gene is TRBV27, the J gene TRBJ2-7; D is possibly TRBD1 (5 bases). The CDR3 totals 17 residues. Germline CDR1 and CDR2: MNHEY and SMNVEV (reference sequence). V was cut by 2 bases and J by 0 bases, with 17 bases left in between. The CDR3 is CASSLRGHTKSSYEQYF. In DNA form, the CDR3 reads TGTGCCAGCAGTTTACGCGGACACACAAAGAGCTCCTACGAGCAGTACTTC.